What follows is one T cell receptor (beta chain) and its context. In the original analysis: Reference gene primer amplification in the assay estimated nucleated cell counts. Here immunoSEQ multiplex PCR was the method, and the copy in TCRdb shows in-frame clones only, minus some. V, J and clone size are those of that table, while D and trimming were read from the DNA. This table holds tens of thousands of clones, 91% found once. The germline gives CDR1 SGHRS, CDR2 YFSETQ. Trimming removed 6 bases from V and 0 bases from J, with 14 bases in between. This CDR3 has 15 residues. This entry belongs to a study of blood T cell repertoires in COVID-19. Across the study: The United States, Italy and Spain provided the acute and convalescent COVID-19 samples. Nucleic acid was either cDNA or gDNA, and it came from T cells, B-cell-depleted T cells, or PBMCs.

Sequenced input: peripheral blood. This clonotype originated in a woman aged 45-65 years in a cohort sampled during active COVID-19. The chain carries TRBV5-1 and TRBJ2-3; D gene uncertain. As DNA, the CDR3 is TGCGCCAGCACGTTTCGCGGAGCTAGCACAGATACGCAGTATTTT. Its translation: CASTFRGASTDTQYF.